One and the same sample provided the 3 T cell receptor beta chains below, sequenced in a study of response to subunit inactivated influenza vaccine. TCRdb re-called the RT-PCR reads through MiXCR, storing one row per CDR3 protein. The sample has about 240,000 distinct CDR3 sequences; 10% to 15% are singletons. The material sequenced was non-naive T cells sorted from PBMCs, taken 14 to 15 days before vaccination. The receptors here all came from a man in his forties or fifties who received an inactivated influenza vaccine.

This clonotype was observed a few times. The J gene is TRBJ2-1, the V gene TRBV7-9; TRBD2 agrees at 7 bases. The junction had 6 bases not matched to a gene; V was cut back by 7 bases and J by 0 bases. This CDR3 region has 15 residues. CDR1 is SEHNR and CDR2 is FQNEAQ in the germline V gene (reference sequence). CDR3 in DNA: TGTGCCAGCAACGGCGGGGGAGCCTCCTACAATGAGCAGTTCTTC. Its translation is CASNGGGASYNEQFF.

The chain couples TRBV4-2 to TRBJ1-2; a weak D match, TRBD1 (6 bases). With 0 bases removed from V and 4 bases from J, the gap between germline ends came to 12 bases. There are 15 residues in the CDR3. Germline V gives CDR1 LGHNA, CDR2 YNFKEQ. This CDR3 reads CASSQDRAGAYGYTF. The CDR3 coding sequence is TGTGCCAGCAGCCAAGATCGGGCAGGGGCCTATGGCTACACCTTC.

CDR3 in DNA: TGCGCCAGCTACGCGGGGGACGCGGGAGGGAAGACCCAGTACTTC. The encoded protein is CASYAGDAGGKTQYF. This rearrangement joins TRBV5-1 to TRBJ2-5, with TRBD2 matching 9 bases. With 7 bases clipped from V and 6 bases from J, the junction kept 13 bases outside the gene matches. CDR1 is SGHRS, CDR2 YFSETQ, per germline. The CDR3 runs to 15 residues.